This T cell receptor (beta chain) came from a study of cytomegalovirus exposure and HLA in healthy donors. Regarding the study as a whole: Most of the TCR beta V segments (in an earlier analysis) were productive either about 87% or about 30% of the time.

Details on this clone: Antigen unknown.

Use of 60 Vbeta and 13 Jbeta primers characterized the PCR. Only in-frame clones appear in the TCRdb table, and some are missing; sequencing was by immunoSEQ multiplex PCR. The data show approximately 90,000 clones, with approximately 81% seen just once and about 7.7% held by the top ten. Germline V lookup: CDR1 SGHRS, CDR2 YFSETQ. CDR3 length: 16 amino acids. The V gene lost 4 bases and the J gene lost 0 bases, with 15 bases spanning the gap. The source is a middle-aged man in good health and CMV-seropositive. The source material was PBMCs. V and J are TRBV5-1 and TRBJ2-3; the D gene is possibly TRBD1 (5 bases). Here the CDR3 reads CASSQVLGVSTDTQYF. The CDR3 coding sequence is TGCGCCAGCAGCCAAGTTCTAGGGGTTAGCACAGATACGCAGTATTTT.